The 23 T cell receptor beta chains below come from one sample, sequenced in a study of T cell repertoires in cytomegalovirus infection. Their antigens remain unidentified. TCRdb ran MiXCR on the reads and lists one entry per CDR3 protein. The sample lists about 740,000 distinct CDR3 sequences; roughly 30% were seen once. The sample in question was cultured PBMCs, obtained from culture after CMV antigen stimulation. The receptors come from a human donor in good health (CMV status not recorded). Some clones in this sample may be carry-over from other donors' samples.

This clonotype turned up a few times. The chain carries TRBV19 and TRBJ1-2; D gene unclear. The CDR3 is 12 residues long. Germline V gives CDR1 LNHDA, CDR2 SQIVND (reference sequence). The V end lost 5 bases, the J end lost 2 bases, and 6 bases lay between the germline ends. CDR3 sequence: CASSVRNYGYTF. The CDR3 region has the DNA TGTGCCAGTAGTGTGAGGAACTATGGCTACACCTTC.

V usage is TRBV20-1 and J usage is TRBJ1-2; D call uncertain. The CDR3 sequence is 17 residues long. V was shortened by 6 bases and J by 4 bases, with 27 bases between the two germline ends. Looked up from germline, CDR1 is DFQATT and CDR2 is SNEGSKA (reference sequence). The CDR3, as DNA: TGCAGTGCCGCCACCCCGCCGGCTCTAGCGGGCGGCTATGGCTACACCTTC. Encoded protein: CSAATPPALAGGYGYTF.

This clonotype was picked up many times. The chain combines TRBV6-2 or TRBV6-3 with TRBJ2-1, with 9 bases identical to TRBD2. CDR1 is MNHEY, CDR2 SVGEGT, per germline. The CDR3 sequence is 17 residues long. Trimming cost V 8 bases and J 0 bases; bases outside gene matches: 11. CDR3 nucleotide sequence: TGTGCCAGCCTCACGGCTAGCGGGAAATCCTCCTACAATGAGCAGTTCTTC. Protein product: CASLTASGKSSYNEQFF.

This clonotype showed up just a few times. The chain is built from TRBV7-2 and TRBJ1-5; possible D gene TRBD1, 5 bases. Germline V CDR1 and CDR2: SGHTA, FQGNSA. The ends were cut back, 1 base at V and 11 bases at J, with 15 bases in the middle. This CDR3 has 14 amino acids. CDR3 nucleotides: TGTGCCAGCAGCTTAGTTGGGGGGGGTGGGGCCCAGCATTTT. It specifies CASSLVGGGGAQHF. Full variable domain (rest looked up from reference TRBV7-2 and TRBJ1-5): GAGVSQSPSNKVTEKGKDVELRCDPISGHTALYWYRQSLGQGLEFLIYFQGNSAPDKSGLPSDRFSAERTGGSVSTLTIQRTQQEDSAVYLCASSLVGGGGAQHFGDGTRLSIL.

This sequence joins TRBV19 and TRBJ1-1; D is undetermined. The CDR3 sequence is 14 residues long. With 3 bases removed from V and 9 bases from J, the gap between germline ends came to 17 bases. Germline V gives CDR1 LNHDA, CDR2 SQIVND (reference sequence). Written as DNA, the CDR3 is TGTGCCAGTAGTATGCGGAGTAGGGCTGGACAAGCTTTCTTT. This codes for CASSMRSRAGQAFF.

This clonotype was picked up many times. The chain is built from TRBV7-2 and TRBJ2-5, with 9 bases matching TRBD2. CDR3 length: 15 amino acids. The germline CDR1 and CDR2 sequences are SGHTA and FQGNSA. Losses at the gene ends were 5 bases for V and 9 bases for J; bases not matched to a gene: 13. CDR3: CASSGGLALSVAQYF. The DNA for the CDR3 is TGTGCCAGCAGCGGGGGACTAGCCCTTAGCGTGGCCCAGTACTTC. The full variable domain, rest sourced from reference TRBV7-2 and TRBJ2-5, is GAGVSQSPSNKVTEKGKDVELRCDPISGHTALYWYRQSLGQGLEFLIYFQGNSAPDKSGLPSDRFSAERTGGSVSTLTIQRTQQEDSAVYLCASSGGLALSVAQYFGPGTRLLVL.

The V call is TRBV4-3, the J call TRBJ2-1; perhaps TRBD2 as D (6 bases). The V end was cut by 0 bases, the J end by 9 bases, with 18 bases between. There are 16 residues in the CDR3. Germline V lookup: CDR1 LGHNA, CDR2 YSLEER. The CDR3 DNA is TGCGCCAGCAGCCAAGATTGGGCTAGCGATCGCGGTGAGCAGTTCTTC. This codes for CASSQDWASDRGEQFF.

Many counts were recorded for this clonotype. The rearrangement uses TRBV7-2 and TRBJ2-5; D gene uncertain. The CDR3 totals 11 residues. Germline CDR1 reads SGHTA; CDR2 reads FQGNSA. V lost 3 bases to trimming and J lost 7 bases, with 6 bases between them. The CDR3 nucleotides are TGTGCCAGCAGCTTTGGTGGGACCCAGTACTTC. Translating it yields CASSFGGTQYF. The full variable domain, in which reference TRBV7-2 and TRBJ2-5 provide the parts outside the CDR3, is GAGVSQSPSNKVTEKGKDVELRCDPISGHTALYWYRQSLGQGLEFLIYFQGNSAPDKSGLPSDRFSAERTGGSVSTLTIQRTQQEDSAVYLCASSFGGTQYFGPGTRLLVL.

This clonotype was detected only a few times. The J gene is TRBJ1-6, the V gene TRBV7-8; TRBD1 might be the D (6 bases). The V gene lost 5 bases and the J gene lost 4 bases, with 15 bases spanning the gap. CDR1 is SGHVS, CDR2 FQNEAQ, per germline. This CDR3 comprises 16 residues. The CDR3 spells CASSARRGEYNSPLHF. CDR3 nucleotides: TGTGCCAGCAGCGCCAGAAGGGGGGAATATAATTCACCCCTCCACTTT.

The chain employs TRBV5-6 and TRBJ2-3, with D perhaps TRBD2 (6 bases). Trimming removed 5 bases from V and 1 base from J, with 14 bases in between. This CDR3 has 15 amino acids. Per the germline V gene, CDR1 is SGHDT and CDR2 is YYEEEE. Here the CDR3 reads CASSPEEGGTDTQYF. The CDR3 nucleotides read TGTGCCAGCAGTCCAGAGGAGGGAGGCACAGATACGCAGTATTTT.

This chain joins TRBV18 and TRBJ2-7; D gene uncertain. CDR3 length: 14 residues. Trimming left V 5 bases short and J 0 bases short, with 11 bases between. Germline V lookup: CDR1 KGHSH, CDR2 LQKENI. Here the CDR3 DNA reads TGTGCCAGCTCAGTGGTCCCTGGCTCCTACGAGCAGTACTTC. Its protein is CASSVVPGSYEQYF. The variable domain in full, with the rest retrieved from reference TRBV18 and TRBJ2-7, is NAGVMQNPRHLVRRRGQEARLRCSPMKGHSHVYWYRQLPEEGLKFMVYLQKENIIDESGMPKERFSAEFPKEGPSILRIQQVVRGDSAAYFCASSVVPGSYEQYFGPGTRLTVT.

This rearrangement joins TRBV28 to TRBJ2-7, with 9 bases that match TRBD1. The CDR3 is made up of 14 amino acids. With 6 bases clipped from V and 5 bases from J, the junction kept 8 bases outside the gene matches. Germline CDR1 reads MDHEN; CDR2 reads SYDVKM. The chain's CDR3 is CASRTGTGSHEQYF. For the CDR3, the DNA is TGTGCCAGCAGGACCGGGACAGGGAGTCACGAGCAGTACTTC. Supplemented by reference TRBV28 and TRBJ2-7, the full variable domain reads DVKVTQSSRYLVKRTGEKVFLECVQDMDHENMFWYRQDPGLGLRLIYFSYDVKMKEKGDIPEGYSVSREKKERFSLILESASTNQTSMYLCASRTGTGSHEQYFGPGTRLTVT.

The CDR3 here is CASSALTPIGLSGELFF. The CDR3 DNA is TGTGCCAGCAGTGCCCTCACTCCCATCGGACTGTCCGGGGAGCTGTTTTTT. This chain connects TRBV6-1 to TRBJ2-2; TRBD2 might be the D (5 bases). There are 17 residues in the CDR3. The ends were cut back, 4 bases at V and 6 bases at J, with 21 bases in the middle. Germline CDR1 reads MNHNS; CDR2 reads SASEGT.

The chain combines TRBV6-1 with TRBJ1-2, with 8 bases identical to TRBD1. Germline V gene sequence: CDR1 MNHNS, CDR2 SASEGT. Losses at the gene ends were 8 bases for V and 8 bases for J; bases not matched to a gene: 16. The CDR3 is 15 amino acids. CDR3 protein: CASLAGVRGRYGYTF. In nucleotides, the CDR3 is TGTGCCAGCCTGGCGGGGGTCAGGGGGCGATACGGCTACACCTTC.

This clonotype occurred a few times. This rearrangement joins TRBV19 to TRBJ2-1; D may be TRBD1 (6 bases). Germline loops: CDR1 LNHDA, CDR2 SQIVND (reference sequence). Trimming stripped 4 bases from V and 8 bases from J, with 27 bases between. This CDR3 is built from 18 residues. CDR3 loop: CASSTSYRSGVTFDEQFF. The CDR3 region has the DNA TGTGCCAGTAGTACCTCCTACCGATCAGGGGTAACGTTCGATGAGCAGTTCTTC.

This clonotype was seen a few times. The chain recombines TRBV28 with TRBJ2-7; D not resolved. Germline lookup yields CDR1 MDHEN and CDR2 SYDVKM. V lost 4 bases, J lost 5 bases, and 15 bases lay in between. CDR3 length: 14 amino acids. The CDR3 DNA reads as TGTGCCAGCAGTTCCCTCGGACGGCCCCACGAGCAGTACTTC. Its protein is CASSSLGRPHEQYF.

The chain employs TRBV19 and TRBJ2-1; no definite D call. V was clipped by 9 bases and J by 7 bases, with 16 bases between them. The length of the CDR3 is 13 residues. CDR1 LNHDA and CDR2 SQIVND come from the germline V gene (reference sequence). CDR3 amino acids: CASGPERMNEQFF. CDR3 in DNA: TGTGCCAGCGGTCCAGAGAGGATGAATGAGCAGTTCTTC.

The sample holds many counts of this clonotype. This chain uses TRBV7-8 with TRBJ1-6; possible D gene TRBD1, 5 bases. Trimming cost V 5 bases and J 7 bases, with 18 bases left between them. Germline-derived CDR1 and CDR2 are SGHVS and FQNEAQ. CDR3 length: 16 residues. In DNA form, the CDR3 reads TGTGCCAGCAGCCCAGCCTACAGGTCTAGCAATTCACCCCTCCACTTT. It specifies CASSPAYRSSNSPLHF.

There are a few counts of this clonotype. The gene calls are TRBV7-9 and TRBJ1-1, with TRBD1 matching 8 bases. V shed 5 bases, J shed 10 bases, and the junction held 9 bases outside the gene matches. The CDR3 covers 13 residues. Germline V gene lookup returns CDR1 SEHNR and CDR2 FQNEAQ (reference sequence). The CDR3 reads CASSGTGGATAFF. Here the CDR3 DNA reads TGTGCCAGCAGCGGTACAGGGGGAGCTACAGCTTTCTTT.

The rearrangement joins TRBV5-6 to TRBJ2-1; the D call may be TRBD1 or TRBD2 (5 bases each). The germline V gene has CDR1 SGHDT and CDR2 YYEEEE. V was clipped by 1 base and J by 2 bases, with 13 bases between them. The CDR3 is made up of 16 amino acids. CDR3 loop: CASSLWGGQTYNEQFF. The CDR3, as DNA: TGTGCCAGCAGCTTGTGGGGCGGGCAGACCTACAATGAGCAGTTCTTC.

The chain combines TRBV20-1 with TRBJ2-3; 8 bases align to TRBD2. There are 19 residues in the CDR3. The ends lost 0 bases at V and 2 bases at J; junction bases unmatched: 16. Germline values: CDR1 DFQATT, CDR2 SNEGSKA (reference sequence). CDR3 in amino acids: CSARDARLTAGGSTDTQYF. The CDR3 DNA reads as TGCAGTGCTAGAGATGCCCGGCTTACGGCGGGAGGATCCACAGATACGCAGTATTTT.

CDR3 nucleotides: TGCAGCGTGGGGTCTAGACAGGGGAAGACCCAGTACTTC. Its translation is CSVGSRQGKTQYF. V usage is TRBV29-1 and J usage is TRBJ2-5; 8 bases are shared with TRBD1. Germline values: CDR1 SQVTM, CDR2 ANQGSEA. The CDR3 contains 13 residues. The V and J ends lost 6 bases and 6 bases, in that order; junction bases with no gene match: 9.

The rearrangement links TRBV19 to TRBJ1-1, with 7 bases identical to TRBD1. The trim removed 1 base at V and 5 bases at J, leaving 7 bases unmatched. CDR3 size: 15 residues. CDR1 is LNHDA and CDR2 is SQIVND in the germline V gene (reference sequence). CDR3 nucleotide sequence: TGTGCCAGTAGTATAGGACAGGGTTTGAGGACTGAAGCTTTCTTT. This gives the protein CASSIGQGLRTEAFF.